This TCR beta chain emerged from a study of radiotherapy plus CTLA-4 blockade in lung cancer. General study findings and limits: Interferon-beta and early blood T cell clone dynamics reportedly predicted response best.

The CDR3 has 15 amino acids. The ends lost 3 bases at V and 0 bases at J; junction bases unmatched: 2. Per germline, CDR1 LNHDA and CDR2 SQIVND (reference sequence). The table came from immunoSEQ multiplex PCR; TCRdb's copy has only in-frame clones and leaves some out. The sample contains around 42,000 clones, 63% of which appear only once. About this clone: Its antigen is unknown.

This TCR was sampled from a human donor with non-small cell lung cancer who had a partial response to radiotherapy plus ipilimumab. The chain recombines TRBV19 with TRBJ2-7; 10 bases are a match to TRBD2. Specimen: peripheral blood, collected from a patient treated with radiotherapy plus ipilimumab. Here the CDR3 reads CASSMTSGYSYEQYF. CDR3 nucleotide sequence: TGTGCCAGTAGTATGACTAGCGGGTACTCCTACGAGCAGTACTTC. The variable domain in full, with the rest retrieved from reference TRBV19 and TRBJ2-7, is DGGITQSPKYLFRKEGQNVTLSCEQNLNHDAMYWYRQDPGQGLRLIYYSQIVNDFQKGDIAEGYSVSREKKESFPLTVTSAQKNPTAFYLCASSMTSGYSYEQYFGPGTRLTVT.